What follows describes a single T cell receptor (beta chain). The antigen is unknown. The table came from immunoSEQ multiplex PCR; TCRdb's copy has only in-frame clones and leaves some out. Of 65,000 to 95,000 clones listed, around 83% are singletons. Trimming cost V 11 bases and J 1 base, with 18 bases left between them. Per the germline V gene, CDR1 is MNHNY and CDR2 is SVGAGI (reference sequence). The CDR3 spans 15 residues. These data belong to a study of T cell responses to AZD1222 COVID-19 vaccine. Whole-study context: Recipients boosted at about 4 weeks or about 12 weeks are pooled. Whole-study results and caveats: Baseline serology detected seropositivity in only a handful of AZD1222 recipients. The donor cohort was predominantly white British with a female majority, and clonal diversity may have been underestimated. Elevations in Spike-specific TCR breadth and depth followed administration of two AZD1222 doses.

The gene calls are TRBV6-6 and TRBJ1-5, with D uncertain. This sequence originates from an adult in good health. This specimen was peripheral blood, taken on day 0 of AZD1222 vaccination. CDR3 DNA: TGTGCCGGCTCCTCTAGTCGACAAAGCAATCAGCCCCAGCATTTT. This sequence encodes CAGSSSRQSNQPQHF.